Detailed here is one T cell receptor beta chain. Measured with immunoSEQ multiplex PCR; TCRdb has only the in-frame clones, and not every one. The sample includes approximately 120,000 clones, approximately 91% of them seen just once. This record belongs to a study of blood T cell repertoires in COVID-19. Study-level background: Donors in the United States, Italy and Spain gave samples during acute or convalescent COVID-19.

Material for sequencing was peripheral blood. The clonotype was recovered from a woman aged 80 or over with acute or convalescent COVID-19.

In nucleotides, the CDR3 is TGTGCCAGCAGCTCCAGGGGGCGGGTAGCAGATACGCAGTATTTT. Translating it yields CASSSRGRVADTQYF. The rearrangement joins TRBV7-6 to TRBJ2-3; 8 bases agree with TRBD1. J gave up 4 bases and V 4 bases, and 7 bases lay outside the gene matches. The CDR3 sequence is 15 residues long. The germline CDR1 and CDR2 sequences are SGHVS and FNYEAQ.